The rows below give T cell receptor beta chains drawn from one sample of a study of T-cell memory formation after mild COVID-19. TCRdb fed the 5' RACE reads into MiXCR, producing one record per CDR3 protein. The sample holds hundreds of thousands of distinct CDR3 sequences; 15% to 17% are singletons and the top ten take 2% to 2.5%. The specimen was PBMCs or a T cell subset sorted from them (not recorded which). Source of these receptors: an adult woman who had mild COVID-19 (a few samples of this study predate the infection). Cell type and time point are not known. The CDR3 runs from the conserved cysteine through the conserved F or W. D genes are given only for firm matches. Clone size is not always given. Where it is, it says once, few, many or a class for expanded clones.

V gene: TRBV9; J gene: TRBJ2-3; CDR3 length: 16; D gene: -; clone size: -; CDR3 protein: CASSVGGGPRGDTQYF; CDR3 DNA: TGTGCCAGCAGCGTGGGGGGGGGGCCCCGCGGAGATACGCAGTATTTT
V gene: TRBV20-1; J gene: TRBJ2-3; CDR3 length: 17; D gene: TRBD2; clone size: -; CDR3 protein: CSARDEGTSGNTDTQYF; CDR3 DNA: TGCAGTGCTAGAGATGAAGGCACTAGCGGGAACACAGATACGCAGTATTTT
V gene: TRBV7-2; J gene: TRBJ1-6; CDR3 length: 13; D gene: -; clone size: -; CDR3 protein: CASSSRVKAPLHF; CDR3 DNA: TGTGCCAGCAGCTCTAGGGTAAAAGCACCCCTCCACTTT
V gene: TRBV10-3; J gene: TRBJ2-7; CDR3 length: 15; D gene: TRBD2; clone size: -; CDR3 protein: CAIRRTGTSPYEQYF; CDR3 DNA: TGTGCCATCAGGCGGACCGGGACTAGCCCCTACGAGCAGTACTTC
V gene: TRBV12-3/TRBV12-4; J gene: TRBJ2-7; CDR3 length: 13; D gene: -; clone size: -; CDR3 protein: CASSTGNSYEQYF; CDR3 DNA: TGTGCCAGCAGTACAGGGAACTCCTACGAGCAGTACTTC
V gene: TRBV20-1; J gene: TRBJ2-1; CDR3 length: 15; D gene: TRBD2; clone size: few; CDR3 protein: CSARRGLAGDNEQFF; CDR3 DNA: TGCAGTGCTAGAAGAGGACTAGCGGGGGACAATGAGCAGTTCTTC
V gene: TRBV7-2; J gene: TRBJ2-3; CDR3 length: 12; D gene: -; clone size: few; CDR3 protein: CASSLQGDTQYF; CDR3 DNA: TGTGCCAGCAGCCTTCAGGGGGATACGCAGTATTTT
V gene: TRBV11-2; J gene: TRBJ1-3; CDR3 length: 16; D gene: -; clone size: many; CDR3 protein: CASSKQTGSSGNTIYF; CDR3 DNA: TGTGCCAGCAGCAAACAGACAGGCTCCTCTGGAAACACCATATATTTT
V gene: TRBV19; J gene: TRBJ1-1; CDR3 length: 15; D gene: TRBD1; clone size: -; CDR3 protein: CASSARTGGGTEAFF; CDR3 DNA: TGTGCCAGTAGTGCCCGGACAGGGGGGGGCACTGAAGCTTTCTTT
V gene: TRBV2; J gene: TRBJ1-5; CDR3 length: 13; D gene: -; clone size: -; CDR3 protein: CASSEKVHQPQHF; CDR3 DNA: TGTGCCAGCAGTGAAAAGGTTCATCAGCCCCAGCATTTT
V gene: TRBV30; J gene: TRBJ2-2; CDR3 length: 15; D gene: TRBD2; clone size: few; CDR3 protein: CAWMRSGRPLGELFF; CDR3 DNA: TGTGCCTGGATGCGTAGCGGGAGGCCCCTGGGGGAGCTGTTTTTT
V gene: TRBV4-3; J gene: TRBJ1-6; CDR3 length: 18; D gene: -; clone size: few; CDR3 protein: CASSQVPPGSSYNSPLHF; CDR3 DNA: TGCGCCAGCAGCCAAGTCCCCCCAGGGAGCTCCTATAATTCACCCCTCCACTTT
V gene: TRBV24-1; J gene: TRBJ2-1; CDR3 length: 11; D gene: -; clone size: few; CDR3 protein: CATSDTSEQFF; CDR3 DNA: TGTGCCACCAGTGATACATCGGAGCAGTTCTTC
V gene: TRBV18; J gene: TRBJ1-4; CDR3 length: 15; D gene: -; clone size: -; CDR3 protein: CASSPLQQGSEKLFF; CDR3 DNA: TGTGCCAGCTCACCACTTCAGCAGGGTAGTGAAAAACTGTTTTTT
V gene: TRBV23-1; J gene: TRBJ2-7; CDR3 length: 14; D gene: TRBD1; clone size: few; CDR3 protein: CASRKTGGYDEQYF; CDR3 DNA: TGCGCCAGCAGAAAGACAGGGGGGTACGACGAGCAGTACTTC
V gene: TRBV6-8; J gene: TRBJ1-6; CDR3 length: 16; D gene: TRBD1; clone size: few; CDR3 protein: CASSYLRTGEGSPLHF; CDR3 DNA: TGTGCCAGCAGTTACTTAAGGACAGGGGAAGGTTCACCCCTCCACTTT
V gene: TRBV7-6; J gene: TRBJ2-5; CDR3 length: 17; D gene: TRBD1; clone size: many; CDR3 protein: CASSLRDRAELEETQYF; CDR3 DNA: TGTGCCAGCAGCTTAAGAGACAGGGCAGAACTAGAGGAGACCCAGTACTTC
V gene: TRBV6-5; J gene: TRBJ2-1; CDR3 length: 10; D gene: -; clone size: -; CDR3 protein: CAGYRNEQFF; CDR3 DNA: TGTGCCGGATACAGAAATGAGCAGTTCTTC
V gene: TRBV18; J gene: TRBJ1-1; CDR3 length: 15; D gene: TRBD1; clone size: few; CDR3 protein: CASSLEGAFNTEAFF; CDR3 DNA: TGTGCCAGCTCGCTCGAGGGGGCCTTTAACACTGAAGCTTTCTTT
V gene: TRBV7-3; J gene: TRBJ2-7; CDR3 length: 15; D gene: TRBD2; clone size: few; CDR3 protein: CASSPGLAGFYEQYF; CDR3 DNA: TGTGCCAGCAGCCCCGGACTAGCGGGGTTCTACGAGCAGTACTTC
V gene: TRBV10-3; J gene: TRBJ2-3; CDR3 length: 15; D gene: TRBD2; clone size: -; CDR3 protein: CAISGSGSLGDTQYF; CDR3 DNA: TGTGCCATCAGTGGTAGCGGGAGCCTGGGGGATACGCAGTATTTT
V gene: TRBV5-1; J gene: TRBJ1-5; CDR3 length: 15; D gene: TRBD1; clone size: -; CDR3 protein: CASSTGQEVIEPQHF; CDR3 DNA: TGCGCCAGCAGCACGGGACAGGAGGTCATCGAGCCCCAGCATTTT
V gene: TRBV7-6; J gene: TRBJ2-5; CDR3 length: 15; D gene: TRBD2; clone size: -; CDR3 protein: CASSLQAGGLETQYF; CDR3 DNA: TGTGCCAGCAGCTTACAAGCGGGGGGGTTGGAGACCCAGTACTTC
V gene: TRBV12-3/TRBV12-4; J gene: TRBJ2-3; CDR3 length: 12; D gene: -; clone size: few; CDR3 protein: CASRKGTDTQYF; CDR3 DNA: TGTGCCAGCAGAAAAGGGACAGATACGCAGTATTTT
V gene: TRBV7-9; J gene: TRBJ2-5; CDR3 length: 16; D gene: -; clone size: many; CDR3 protein: CASSFAGTLIQETQYF; CDR3 DNA: TGTGCCAGCAGCTTCGCCGGGACCCTAATCCAAGAGACCCAGTACTTC
V gene: TRBV4-1; J gene: TRBJ2-7; CDR3 length: 14; D gene: -; clone size: -; CDR3 protein: CASSQDPRVGEQYF; CDR3 DNA: TGCGCCAGCAGCCAAGATCCCAGGGTCGGCGAGCAGTACTTC
V gene: TRBV6-6; J gene: TRBJ2-7; CDR3 length: 15; D gene: TRBD2; clone size: few; CDR3 protein: CASSLTSGKSYEQYF; CDR3 DNA: TGTGCCAGCAGCCTTACTAGCGGGAAGTCCTACGAGCAGTACTTC
V gene: TRBV7-6; J gene: TRBJ1-1; CDR3 length: 15; D gene: -; clone size: -; CDR3 protein: CASSLGSLMNTEAFF; CDR3 DNA: TGTGCCAGCAGCTTAGGATCTCTCATGAACACTGAAGCTTTCTTT
V gene: TRBV7-2; J gene: TRBJ1-2; CDR3 length: 14; D gene: -; clone size: -; CDR3 protein: CASSLGSWQDGYTF; CDR3 DNA: TGTGCCAGCAGCTTAGGATCGTGGCAGGATGGCTACACCTTC